The clone carrying this T cell receptor (beta chain) was picked up a small number of times. Its antigen is not known. The data are from a study of T-cell memory formation after mild COVID-19. Study results and caveats: Confirmation of SARS-CoV-2 specificity was lacking for second-wave clones peaking day 37. Clones contracting across day 15 to 85 had a balanced CD4/CD8 profile; later expanding clones leaned CD4+. Mainly in CM and EM were contracting CD4+ clones; CD8+ were in EMRA.

Trimming at V came to 8 bases and at J to 4 bases, leaving 7 bases not matched to a gene. Germline CDR1 is LNHDA and CDR2 is SQIVND (reference sequence). The CDR3 totals 13 residues. Researchers used 5'RACE with constant-segment primers to make TCR alpha and TCR beta cDNA libraries that carry sample barcodes and UMIs. TCRdb ran MiXCR on the 5' RACE reads and lists one entry per CDR3 protein. Of some 290,000 distinct CDR3 sequences listed, 16% are singletons. The rearrangement uses TRBV19 and TRBJ1-2, with 7 bases matching TRBD1. The sample comprised PBMCs or a T cell subset sorted from them (not recorded which). The clonotype originates from a man between 18 and 29 years old who had mild COVID-19 (a few samples of this study predate the infection). Cell type and time point are not known. The CDR3 region is CASGDRAIYGYTF. In DNA form, the CDR3 reads TGTGCCAGTGGAGACAGGGCAATCTATGGCTACACCTTC.